This TCR beta chain derives from a study of cytomegalovirus exposure and HLA in healthy donors. The study sampled nominally healthy donors, though unrecorded immune exposures were likely. Primers included in the PCR were 60 Vbeta and 13 Jbeta primers. Some clones are missing from TCRdb's copy, which holds only in-frame ones; the method was immunoSEQ multiplex PCR. This sample has about 130,000 clones, with about 77% found just once. This CDR3 spans 11 amino acids. Germline V CDR1 and CDR2: SNHLY, FYNNEI. The J segment lost 15 bases and the V segment lost 8 bases, leaving 7 bases of the junction unmatched.

The rearrangement links TRBV2 to TRBJ2-1; 10 bases line up with TRBD1. The receptor was isolated from a male donor in good health and CMV-seronegative. The sequencing sample was made of PBMCs. The CDR3 reads CASLGTGVRFF. DNA for the CDR3: TGTGCCAGCCTCGGGACAGGGGTTCGGTTCTTC.